This T cell receptor beta chain was obtained from a study of cytomegalovirus exposure and HLA in healthy donors (dated by TCRdb to 2016 to 2017). For the wider study: An earlier analysis of 587 of the donors reported about 250 Gb of sequence data and 100 million to 140 million unique TCR beta sequences from about 180 million T cells. Approximately 300 gigabases of sequencing data and 70 million to 95 million unique TCR sequences made up an early release that covered over 550 HLA-typed donors. The genetic ancestry cluster associated with self-reported Caucasian donors included over 80% of the roughly 400 genotyped donors. The aim of the study was to test whether cataloging public T cell receptors could identify signatures of past pathogen exposure. The study used immunosequencing to profile the T cell repertoires of under 700 subjects and linked those repertoires to cytomegalovirus serostatus. A separate validation cohort of 100 to 150 different subjects was used in addition to the approximately 670-subject first cohort. The study combined high-throughput TCR immunosequencing, statistical association of individual TCRs with disease status, and machine learning to predict cytomegalovirus infection status. A later analysis re-analyzed previously published TCR beta repertoires from roughly 630 donors and added high-resolution HLA genotyping to study TCR occurrence patterns. The later analysis used no new phenotypic data to find candidate immune exposures, relying instead on TCR beta sequences and their occurrence across donors. An earlier analysis of approximately 580 of the donors used high-throughput TCR beta sequencing to judge whether each TCR beta V gene segment behaved as functional or pseudogenic. Donor age, sex, ethnicity and CMV serostatus were compiled together with the repertoire data. In a later genetic analysis, genome-wide SNP genotypes for about 55% of the 666 donors were used, and that subset was treated as a discovery cohort. Every repertoire in the discovery cohort had been generated on one and the same sequencing platform. HLA typing covered class I and class II loci at four-digit resolution. The number of typed donors differed by locus: 629-630 for A, B, C, DRB1 and DQB1; approximately 530 for DQA1; about 600 for DPA1; and around 450 for DPB1. Four to six DR-DQ haplotypes were handled as single units for association and clustering, since linkage in the cohort was strong. Across some 400 genotyped donors of the cohort, an average of roughly 250,000 unique TCR beta nucleotide sequences per donor were sequenced, and 15% to 20% of those sequences were non-productive.

Libraries were built with the immunoSEQ multiplex PCR assay. A mixture of 60 forward primers for TCR Vbeta segments and 13 reverse primers for TCR Jbeta segments was used in the multiplex PCR. The CDR3 region of rearranged TCR beta genes was amplified from genomic DNA with a multiplex PCR assay. The Illumina HiSeq System was used to sequence the amplified TCR beta libraries as 87-base-pair reads. In the source study's methods: In a later analysis, some 80 million unique TCR beta chains were counted across the 500 to 850 repertoires, and roughly 11 million of these chains were shared by at least two donors. To remove PCR and sequencing errors, raw reads were error-corrected and collapsed into unique sequences using a nearest-neighbor algorithm that merged closely related sequences. CDR3 sequences were aligned to IMGT reference sequences to assign V, D and J gene segments. Each retained sequence needed at least a six-nucleotide match to both a V gene segment and a J gene segment. A rearrangement counted as productive if the CDR3 had no stop codons and remained in frame with V and J, and every other rearrangement counted as non-productive. Following IMGT convention, CDR3 was defined as the stretch from the second conserved V-encoded cysteine up to the conserved J-encoded phenylalanine. In an earlier analysis of 500 to 650 of the donors, sequences lacking an unambiguous match to a single V gene segment were excluded. In an earlier analysis of several hundred of the donors, V segments were called functional above 56.7% productive rearrangements and were called segregating when the between-donor standard deviation exceeded 5%. A statistical classification framework was built for diagnosing cytomegalovirus status from the catalog of TCR beta chain sequences. A later analysis assigned V and J genes by comparing TCR nucleotide sequences with IMGT/GENE-DB human TR gene sequences. Using the TCRdist pipeline, a later analysis assigned CDR3 sequences along with most-parsimonious VDJ recombination scenarios. In a later analysis, each TCR beta chain was defined by its CDR3 amino acid sequence together with its V-gene family, and reads without a unique V-gene family were excluded. To address suspected cross-contamination and a sequencing artifact, a later analysis removed around 590 highly shared, low-generation-probability nucleotide sequences. A later analysis calculated a clonal expansion index for each public chain from normalized within-repertoire ranks of inferred template counts. Generation probabilities in a later analysis came from a VDJ recombination model fitted to out-of-frame rearrangements, and those results were checked against IGoR. A later analysis scored TCR-TCR, TCR-HLA and TCR-CMV co-occurrence with hypergeometric tests, applying a repertoire-size bias correction to TCR pairs. A later analysis estimated false discovery rates by permuting HLA or CMV assignments 20 times. In a later analysis, co-occurring TCRs were grouped with DBSCAN, and TCRdist sequence similarity was added when clustering was performed within HLA-allele-positive subsets. Co-occurrence clustering excluded repertoires with fewer than 30,000 or more than 120,000 public chains, plus five with anomalous nucleotide sharing. As stored in TCRdb, this immuneACCESS dataset retains in-frame rearrangements with V and J assigned. A fraction of the clones does not appear; measured against another copy, unresolved V genes explain less than half of the discrepancy, and the remainder lacks a known reason. The V and J calls and clone size were taken over from that table, and D and trimming were inferred from the DNA. The sample contains 100,000 to 150,000 clones, about 80% of them found a single time. In total, the top ten clones hold 1% to 1.5% of the sample.

The cohort consisted of some 670 healthy bone marrow donors. All cohort members were sampled while nominally healthy, although unrecorded immune exposures were likely present. The donor was CMV seronegative and belonged to the group of over 350 seronegative cohort members. A peripheral blood sample was provided by each donor, and peripheral blood mononuclear cells were used for TCR beta sequencing. Genomic DNA extraction from the blood cell samples was performed with the Qiagen DNeasy Blood Extraction Kit. V is trimmed back by 0 bases and J by 6 bases, and the junction contains 8 bases that no gene match accounts for. Spanning cysteine to phenylalanine, the CDR3 consists of 15 amino acids. Of the read, only the CDR3 DNA is kept; its 45 bases are in frame from base 1. In the germline V gene (reference sequence), CDR1 corresponds to SGHKS and CDR2 to YYEKEE. Note on this clone: Its specific antigen is unknown. Base qualities are not provided; no much larger clone lies one nucleotide away.

Overall study outcomes, separate from this receptor: A later analysis found that most CMV-associated TCR beta chains appeared HLA-restricted, with HLA associations seemingly driven largely by CMV exposure. Because counts were too low, seventeen rarely observed V segments, including chromosome 9 orphons, were excluded from the earlier analysis of under 650 of the donors. Because HLA typing was missing for some donors at each locus, association tests included only the typed subset. Roughly uniform sequencing depth across donors was assumed in presence/absence analyses, although this assumption may not hold. V-gene and J-gene trimming of TCR beta chains was associated with a missense DCLRE1C variant in a later genetic analysis, and the association was replicated in an independent cohort. Correlated functional status among segregating V segments might reflect linkage disequilibrium, but an unknown experimental factor could not be ruled out. In an earlier analysis of around 600 of the donors, most TCR beta V segments appeared in productive rearrangements about 87% or about 30% of the time, broadly matching IMGT annotations. A total of about 150 TCR beta chains were listed by the study as associated with cytomegalovirus. According to a later genetic analysis, donors in an Asian-associated ancestry cluster had fewer N-insertions in productive TCRs than the approximately 650-donor mean. A few of the identified cytomegalovirus-associated TCR beta chains were confirmed in vitro to be specific for cytomegalovirus antigens. Across donors, most TCR sequences were observed very rarely, whereas some public TCRs were present in many individuals. The 87-base-pair reads could not distinguish some IMGT-functional V segments, including TRBV6-2 and TRBV6-3, so those segments were excluded. A cluster of highly shared sequence variants was judged likely to be a technical artifact of the sequencing pipeline. When HLA alleles, especially DR and DQ, strongly co-occurred, attributing TCR associations to individual alleles was difficult. A later analysis found that HLA-associated TCR beta chains were more clonally expanded and had lower generation probabilities than equally common non-associated chains. The only immune exposure information available for the cohort was CMV serostatus. In a later analysis, TCR association rates were found to vary across HLA loci, with the most associated TCRs seen for DRB1 alleles and the fewest for HLA-C alleles. A further reported finding was that TCR beta sequences accurately predicted the HLA-A and HLA-B alleles for most subjects in the first cohort. Specific HLA alleles were associated with more than 15,000 TCR beta sequences at a false discovery rate of 0.05 in a later analysis. The classifier was reported to diagnose cytomegalovirus status with high specificity and sensitivity in both the original cohort and the validation cohort. Only TCR beta chains were sequenced in this cohort, and the absence of alpha or paired-chain data limited detectable features. In a later analysis, several top co-occurrence clusters were reported to appear linked to parvovirus B19, influenza, CMV and Epstein-Barr virus. The authors suggested that the approach could potentially be generalized to other disease states and immunological phenotypes.

What was sequenced was PBMCs. This receptor was taken from a girl aged 2 to 9 in good health and CMV-seronegative. The V and J segments used are TRBV5-5 and TRBJ1-2; 7 junctional bases match TRBD1. Here the CDR3 is given as CASSLGATGVHGYTF. DNA sequence: TGTGCCAGCAGCTTGGGGGCCACAGGGGTTCATGGCTACACCTTC.